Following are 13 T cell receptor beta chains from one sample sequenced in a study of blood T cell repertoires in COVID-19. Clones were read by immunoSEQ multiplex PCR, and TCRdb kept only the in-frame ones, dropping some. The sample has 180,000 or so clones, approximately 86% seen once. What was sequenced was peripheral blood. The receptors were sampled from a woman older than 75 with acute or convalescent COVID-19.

CDR3 loop: CASSLEGIGRALYNEQFF. The CDR3 DNA reads TGTGCCAGCAGCTTAGAGGGGATCGGGAGGGCCCTCTACAATGAGCAGTTCTTC. This rearrangement joins TRBV7-2 to TRBJ2-1, with 8 bases fitting TRBD2. Trimming cost V 1 base and J 3 bases; bases outside gene matches: 11. Germline V gene sequence: CDR1 SGHTA, CDR2 FQGNSA. CDR3 length: 18 amino acids. The complete variable domain, with remaining parts taken from reference TRBV7-2 and TRBJ2-1, reads GAGVSQSPSNKVTEKGKDVELRCDPISGHTALYWYRQSLGQGLEFLIYFQGNSAPDKSGLPSDRFSAERTGGSVSTLTIQRTQQEDSAVYLCASSLEGIGRALYNEQFFGPGTRLTVL.

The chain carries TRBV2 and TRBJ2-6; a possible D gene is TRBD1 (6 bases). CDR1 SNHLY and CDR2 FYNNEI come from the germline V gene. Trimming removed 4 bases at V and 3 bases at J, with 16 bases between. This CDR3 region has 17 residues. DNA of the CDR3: TGTGCCAGCAGTGGATCAGTGGGGGCAGGTGGGGCCAACGTCCTGACTTTC. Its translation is CASSGSVGAGGANVLTF.

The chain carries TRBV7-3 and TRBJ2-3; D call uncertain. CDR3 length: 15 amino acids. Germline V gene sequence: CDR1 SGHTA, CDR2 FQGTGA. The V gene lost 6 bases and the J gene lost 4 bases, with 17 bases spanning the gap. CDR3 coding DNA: TGTGCCAGCAGTTCCACGCCCCTAACGGCAGATACGCAGTATTTT. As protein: CASSSTPLTADTQYF.

The CDR3 DNA follows: TGCGCCAGCAGCCGAAGACTAGCGGGGGGGGACAATGAGCAGTTCTTC. It codes for CASSRRLAGGDNEQFF. V is TRBV4-1 and J is TRBJ2-1, with TRBD2 matching over 14 bases. CDR1 and CDR2 from the germline V gene are MGHRA and YSYEKL. This CDR3 has 16 residues. V lost 4 bases and J lost 5; bases outside the gene matches: 4.

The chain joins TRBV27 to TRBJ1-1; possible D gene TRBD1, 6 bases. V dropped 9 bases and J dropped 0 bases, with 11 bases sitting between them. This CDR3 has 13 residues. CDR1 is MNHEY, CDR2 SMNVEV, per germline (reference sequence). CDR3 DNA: TGTGCCAGTCGGACAGAGGTGAACACTGAAGCTTTCTTT. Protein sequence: CASRTEVNTEAFF.

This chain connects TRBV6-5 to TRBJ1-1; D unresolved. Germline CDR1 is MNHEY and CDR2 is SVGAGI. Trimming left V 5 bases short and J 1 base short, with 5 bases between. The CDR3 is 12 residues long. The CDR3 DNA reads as TGTGCCAGCAGTCCTCCGAACACTGAAGCTTTCTTT. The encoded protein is CASSPPNTEAFF.

The CDR3 DNA sequence: TGTGCCAGCAGCCGCTCCGGGACAGGGTTTGGCTACACCTTC. This sequence encodes CASSRSGTGFGYTF. The chain carries TRBV14 and TRBJ1-2, with 9 bases matching TRBD1. V gave up 4 bases and J gave up 7 bases; unmatched junction bases: 7. Germline V CDR1 and CDR2: SGHDN, FVKESK. This CDR3 is built from 14 residues.

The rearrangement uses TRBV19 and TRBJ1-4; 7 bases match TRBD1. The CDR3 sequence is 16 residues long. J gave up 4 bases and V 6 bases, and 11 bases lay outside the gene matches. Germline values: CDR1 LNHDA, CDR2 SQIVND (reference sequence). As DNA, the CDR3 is TGTGCCAGTAGCTTGACAGGGATCAAGGGTAATGAAAAACTGTTTTTT. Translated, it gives CASSLTGIKGNEKLFF.

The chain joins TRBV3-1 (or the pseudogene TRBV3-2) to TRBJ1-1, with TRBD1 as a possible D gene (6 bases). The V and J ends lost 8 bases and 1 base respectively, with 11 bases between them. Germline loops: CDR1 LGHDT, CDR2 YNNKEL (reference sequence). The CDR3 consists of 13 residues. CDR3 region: CASRRQENTEAFF. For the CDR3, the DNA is TGTGCCAGCCGTCGACAGGAGAACACTGAAGCTTTCTTT.

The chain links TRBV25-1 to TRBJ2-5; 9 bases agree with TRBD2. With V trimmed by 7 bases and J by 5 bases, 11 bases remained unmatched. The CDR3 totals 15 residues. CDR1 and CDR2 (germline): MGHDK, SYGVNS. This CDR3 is CASIPTGTSRETQYF. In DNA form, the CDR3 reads TGTGCCAGCATTCCCACCGGGACTAGCAGGGAGACCCAGTACTTC. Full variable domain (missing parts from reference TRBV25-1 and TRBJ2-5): EADIYQTPRYLVIGTGKKITLECSQTMGHDKMYWYQQDPGMELHLIHYSYGVNSTEKGDLSSESTVSRIRTEHFPLTLESARPSHTSQYLCASIPTGTSRETQYFGPGTRLLVL.

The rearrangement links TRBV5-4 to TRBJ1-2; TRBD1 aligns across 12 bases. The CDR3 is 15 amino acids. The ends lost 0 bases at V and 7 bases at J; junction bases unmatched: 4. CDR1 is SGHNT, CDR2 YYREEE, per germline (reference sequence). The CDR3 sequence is CASSLAGQGASGYTF. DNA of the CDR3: TGTGCCAGCAGCTTGGCGGGACAGGGGGCGAGTGGCTACACCTTC.

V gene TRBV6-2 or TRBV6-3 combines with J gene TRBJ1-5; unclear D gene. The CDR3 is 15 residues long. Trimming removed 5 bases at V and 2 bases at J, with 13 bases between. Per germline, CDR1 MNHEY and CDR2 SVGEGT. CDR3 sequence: CASSDSGGGNQPQHF. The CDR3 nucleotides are TGTGCCAGCAGTGATTCGGGAGGAGGCAATCAGCCCCAGCATTTT.

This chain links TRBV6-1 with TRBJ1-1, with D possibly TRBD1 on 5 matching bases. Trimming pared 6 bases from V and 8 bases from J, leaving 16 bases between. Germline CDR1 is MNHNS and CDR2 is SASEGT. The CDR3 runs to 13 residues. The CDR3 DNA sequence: TGTGCCAGCAGAACCGGACACCAAACCGAAGCTTTCTTT. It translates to CASRTGHQTEAFF.